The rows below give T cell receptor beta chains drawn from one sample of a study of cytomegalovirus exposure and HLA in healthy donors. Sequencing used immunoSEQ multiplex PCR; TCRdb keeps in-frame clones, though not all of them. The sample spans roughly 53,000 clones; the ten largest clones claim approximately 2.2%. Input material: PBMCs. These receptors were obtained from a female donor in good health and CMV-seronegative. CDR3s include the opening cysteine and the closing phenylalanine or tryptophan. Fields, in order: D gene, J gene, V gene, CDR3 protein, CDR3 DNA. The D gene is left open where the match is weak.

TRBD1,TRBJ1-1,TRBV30,CAWRVTGVNTEAFF,TGTGCCTGGAGAGTGACAGGGGTGAACACTGAAGCTTTCTTT
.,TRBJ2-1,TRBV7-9,CASSSRPAGGHNEQFF,TGTGCCAGCAGCTCCCGTCCAGCGGGCGGACACAATGAGCAGTTCTTC
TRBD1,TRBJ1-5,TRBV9,CASSPKPGQNQPQHF,TGTGCCAGCAGCCCTAAACCGGGACAGAATCAGCCCCAGCATTTT
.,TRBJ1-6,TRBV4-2,CASSPQGEVGRHSPLHF,TGTGCCAGCAGCCCCCAAGGAGAAGTAGGTCGGCATTCACCCCTCCACTTT
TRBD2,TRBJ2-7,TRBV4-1,CASSPTSGASYEQYF,TGCGCCAGCAGCCCGACTAGCGGTGCTTCCTACGAGCAGTACTTC
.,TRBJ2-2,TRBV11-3,CASSFGTGELFF,TGTGCCAGCAGCTTTGGGACAGGGGAGCTGTTTTTT
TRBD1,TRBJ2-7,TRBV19,CASSIQGEYEQYF,TGTGCCAGTAGTATTCAGGGGGAGTACGAGCAGTACTTC
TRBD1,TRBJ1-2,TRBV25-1,CASSEGTGGHYGYTF,TGTGCCAGCAGTGAAGGGACAGGGGGCCACTATGGCTACACCTTC
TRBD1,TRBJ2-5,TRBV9,CASSVIGTGGETQYF,TGTGCCAGCAGCGTAATCGGGACAGGGGGAGAGACCCAGTACTTC
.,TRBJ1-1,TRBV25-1,CASSEYRPVGGNTEAFF,TGTGCCAGCAGTGAATATCGTCCCGTGGGGGGGAACACTGAAGCTTTCTTT
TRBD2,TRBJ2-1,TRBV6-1,CASDRTSGPEQFF,TGTGCCAGCGACCGGACTAGCGGGCCCGAGCAGTTCTTC
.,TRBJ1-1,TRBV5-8,CASSLGQGLNTEAFF,TGTGCCAGCAGCTTGGGGCAGGGGCTGAACACTGAAGCTTTCTTT
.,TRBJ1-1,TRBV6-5,CASSYSATGNTEAFF,TGTGCCAGCAGTTACTCTGCTACGGGGAACACTGAAGCTTTCTTT
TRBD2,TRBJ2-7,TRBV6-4,CASSEGLAGLMHF,TGTGCCAGCAGCGAGGGACTAGCGGGACTAATGCACTTC
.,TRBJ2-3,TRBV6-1,CASSEARVTDTQYF,TGTGCCAGCAGTGAAGCGCGGGTGACAGATACGCAGTATTTT
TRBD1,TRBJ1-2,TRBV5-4,CASSAPGQMVYGYTF,TGTGCCAGCAGCGCTCCGGGACAGATGGTCTATGGCTACACCTTC
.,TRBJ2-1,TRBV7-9,CASSHSLATDYNEQFF,TGTGCCAGCAGCCACAGCCTAGCGACCGATTACAATGAGCAGTTCTTC
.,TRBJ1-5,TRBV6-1,CASSEFDPTTNQPQHF,TGTGCCAGCAGTGAATTCGACCCAACGACTAATCAGCCCCAGCATTTT
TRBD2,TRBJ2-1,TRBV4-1,CASSQDSGGDYNEQFF,TGCGCCAGCAGCCAAGATAGCGGGGGAGACTACAATGAGCAGTTCTTC
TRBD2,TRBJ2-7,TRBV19,CASSVGRLAPYEQYF,TGTGCCAGTAGTGTGGGTCGACTAGCCCCCTACGAGCAGTACTTC
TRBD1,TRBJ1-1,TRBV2,CASSERGGPTEAFF,TGTGCCAGCAGTGAGCGAGGGGGCCCCACTGAAGCTTTCTTT
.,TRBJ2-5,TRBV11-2,CASSLAGVETQYF,TGTGCCAGCAGCTTAGCCGGGGTAGAGACCCAGTACTTC
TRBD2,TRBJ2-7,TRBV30,CAWSGGAYEQYF,TGTGCCTGGAGCGGGGGGGCCTACGAGCAGTACTTC
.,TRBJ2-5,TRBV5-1,CASSVAGTKETQYF,TGCGCCAGCAGCGTAGCCGGGACAAAAGAGACCCAGTACTTC
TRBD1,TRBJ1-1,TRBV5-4,CASSLGGTGENTEAFF,TGTGCCAGCAGCTTGGGGGGAACAGGGGAGAACACTGAAGCTTTCTTT
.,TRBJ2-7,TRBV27,CASSSLSGVPLGDEQYF,TGTGCCAGCAGTTCCCTGTCAGGGGTCCCCTTAGGGGACGAGCAGTACTTC
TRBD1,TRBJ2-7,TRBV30,CAWSVRKWDRNEQYF,TGTGCCTGGAGTGTAAGAAAGTGGGACAGGAACGAGCAGTACTTC
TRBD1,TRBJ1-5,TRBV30,CAWSQGAGNQPQHF,TGTGCCTGGAGTCAGGGGGCGGGCAATCAGCCCCAGCATTTT
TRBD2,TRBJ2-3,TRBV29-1,CSVRTSGGPDTQYF,TGCAGCGTTCGGACTAGCGGGGGTCCAGATACGCAGTATTTT
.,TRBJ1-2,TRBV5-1,CASSMAWAGGDYGYTF,TGCGCCAGCAGCATGGCTTGGGCAGGAGGGGACTATGGCTACACCTTC
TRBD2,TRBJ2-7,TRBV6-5,CASSYASSGSSYEQYF,TGTGCCAGCAGTTACGCTAGTAGCGGGAGCTCCTACGAGCAGTACTTC
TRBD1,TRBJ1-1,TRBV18,CASSQGQGSAEAFF,TGTGCCAGCTCACAAGGACAGGGGAGCGCTGAAGCTTTCTTT
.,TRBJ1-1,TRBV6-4,CASRSEAGAEAFF,TGTGCCAGCAGATCGGAGGCAGGGGCTGAAGCTTTCTTT
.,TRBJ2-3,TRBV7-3,CASSLTNNGGVDTQYF,TGTGCCAGCAGCTTAACGAATAACGGGGGTGTGGATACGCAGTATTTT
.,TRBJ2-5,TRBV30,CAWSTGMETQYF,TGTGCCTGGAGCACAGGGATGGAGACCCAGTACTTC
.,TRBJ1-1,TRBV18,CASSPRNRDLGTEAFF,TGTGCCAGCTCACCAAGAAACAGGGATCTAGGGACTGAAGCTTTCTTT
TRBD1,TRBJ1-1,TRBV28,CASSWETGLMTEAFF,TGTGCCAGCAGTTGGGAGACAGGGTTAATGACTGAAGCTTTCTTT
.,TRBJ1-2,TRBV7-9,CASSLQEEDYGYTF,TGTGCCAGCAGCCTTCAGGAGGAGGACTATGGCTACACCTTC
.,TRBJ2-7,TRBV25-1,CASSDLAHEQYF,TGTGCCAGCAGTGACCTAGCCCACGAGCAGTACTTC
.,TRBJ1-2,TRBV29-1,CSVENLLRGGTGYTF,TGCAGCGTTGAAAACCTCCTAAGGGGGGGTACGGGCTACACCTTC
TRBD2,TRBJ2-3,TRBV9,CASSVDAGGTDTQYF,TGTGCCAGCAGCGTAGATGCGGGAGGCACAGATACGCAGTATTTT
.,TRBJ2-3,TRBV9,CASSVATSSIGRNTQYF,TGTGCCAGCAGCGTAGCTACATCCTCGATTGGGCGTAATACGCAGTATTTT
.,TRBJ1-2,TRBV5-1,CASSVFHSNYGYTF,TGCGCCAGCAGCGTTTTTCACTCTAACTATGGCTACACCTTC
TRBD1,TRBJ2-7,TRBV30,CAWKVDRASYEQYF,TGTGCCTGGAAAGTGGACAGGGCGTCCTACGAGCAGTACTTC
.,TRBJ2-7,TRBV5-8,CASSLAGAGAYEQYF,TGTGCCAGCAGCTTGGCAGGGGCTGGAGCCTACGAGCAGTACTTC
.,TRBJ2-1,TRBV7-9,CASSLLAGEQFF,TGTGCCAGCAGTCTACTAGCAGGGGAGCAGTTCTTC
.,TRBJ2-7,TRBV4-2,CASREEWQAPYEQYF,TGTGCCAGCAGGGAGGAATGGCAGGCTCCCTACGAGCAGTACTTC
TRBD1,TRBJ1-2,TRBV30,CAWGTGRGYTF,TGTGCCTGGGGGACAGGGCGGGGCTACACCTTC
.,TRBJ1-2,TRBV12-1,CASSADRGVANYGYTF,TGTGCCAGCAGCGCTGACAGGGGAGTTGCTAACTATGGCTACACCTTC
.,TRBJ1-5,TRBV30,CAWSVGPRSNQPQHF,TGTGCCTGGAGTGTGGGGCCTAGAAGCAATCAGCCCCAGCATTTT
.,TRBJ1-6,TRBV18,CASSPSRVDNSPLHF,TGTGCCAGCTCACCTAGCAGGGTTGATAATTCACCCCTCCACTTT
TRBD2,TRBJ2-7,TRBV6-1,CASKQTSGSAYEQYF,TGTGCCAGCAAACAGACTAGCGGGAGCGCCTACGAGCAGTACTTC
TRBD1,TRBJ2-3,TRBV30,CAGDRRVGTADTQYF,TGTGCCGGGGACAGGCGGGTGGGGACCGCAGATACGCAGTATTTT